One sample yielded the 24 T cell receptor beta chains listed below, sequenced in a study of response to subunit inactivated influenza vaccine. From the RT-PCR reads, TCRdb called clonotypes with MiXCR, one entry per CDR3 protein. The sample includes over 300,000 distinct CDR3 sequences, 21% seen only once; the top ten take more than 8.5%. Sequences were derived from PBMCs from blood, sampled less than 22 months after vaccination. The receptors were sampled from a man between 50 and 75 years old who received an inactivated influenza vaccine.

This clonotype was observed at least ten times. The chain has TRBV6-2 or TRBV6-3 and TRBJ1-1; 7 bases are a match to TRBD1. This CDR3 is built from 16 residues. Looked up from germline, CDR1 is MNHEY and CDR2 is SVGEGT. V lost 5 bases and J lost 1; bases outside the gene matches: 10. As DNA, the CDR3 is TGTGCCAGCAGTGCCCGACAGGGTCAACGGAACACTGAAGCTTTCTTT. Its protein is CASSARQGQRNTEAFF.

This clonotype was seen many times. This chain uses TRBV12-3 or TRBV12-4 with TRBJ1-6; TRBD1 is a possible D gene (5 bases). The V end was cut by 3 bases, the J end by 5 bases, with 11 bases between. The CDR3 has 15 amino acids. CDR3: CASSFRDGHNSPLHF. The CDR3 DNA is TGTGCCAGCAGTTTTCGGGACGGTCATAATTCACCCCTCCACTTT.

This clonotype was counted between two and nine times. The rearrangement joins TRBV28 to TRBJ2-7; D ambiguous. This CDR3 is built from 13 residues. Per the germline V gene, CDR1 is MDHEN and CDR2 is SYDVKM. V was clipped by 5 bases and J by 3 bases, with 11 bases between them. This CDR3 is CASSLPSVYEQYF. In DNA, the CDR3 is TGTGCCAGCAGTCTCCCGAGCGTCTACGAGCAGTACTTC.

This clonotype appeared many times. A read error may account for a junction end that differs from germline. The rearrangement uses TRBV18 and TRBJ1-1; maybe TRBD1 (6 bases). In germline, CDR1 is KGHSH, CDR2 LQKENI. This CDR3 spans 13 amino acids. Written as DNA, the CDR3 is TGTGCCAGCTCCCCACAGGGCGACACTGAAGCTTTCTTT. Protein product: CASSPQGDTEAFF.

This chain uses TRBV5-6 with TRBJ1-1, with 9 bases matching TRBD1. Germline CDR1 and CDR2: SGHDT and YYEEEE. With 0 bases clipped from V and 6 bases from J, the junction kept 12 bases outside the gene matches. This CDR3 has 17 residues. As DNA, the CDR3 is TGTGCCAGCAGCTTGGCCTCCGGGACAGGGTTTGACGCTGAAGCTTTCTTT. Amino acid sequence: CASSLASGTGFDAEAFF.

In its sample, this clonotype ranks as medium-sized (0.01 to 0.1%). This chain uses TRBV6-2 or TRBV6-3 with TRBJ1-5; D remains unclear. V lost 4 bases and J lost 10, with 8 bases in between. The CDR3 contains 11 residues. Germline V gene data show CDR1 as MNHEY and CDR2 as SVGEGT. This CDR3 reads CASSFPDPQHF. The CDR3 nucleotides read TGTGCCAGCAGTTTCCCTGATCCCCAGCATTTT.

The table lists this clonotype with a few counts. This rearrangement joins TRBV4-3 to TRBJ2-3; D remains ambiguous. Trimming removed 4 bases at V and 3 bases at J, with 8 bases between. The CDR3 runs 13 residues. Germline V gene lookup returns CDR1 LGHNA and CDR2 YSLEER. The CDR3 sequence is CASSPRETDTQYF. CDR3 DNA: TGCGCCAGCAGCCCTCGAGAAACAGATACGCAGTATTTT.

This clonotype was counted only a few times. The chain carries TRBV27 and TRBJ2-7, with 11 bases aligning to TRBD1. The V gene end was trimmed by 10 bases and the J gene end by 2 bases; junction bases not matched to a gene: 7. The CDR3 is made up of 14 amino acids. CDR1 is MNHEY, CDR2 SMNVEV, per germline (reference sequence). The CDR3 is CATRGGQGAYEQYF. The CDR3, as DNA: TGTGCCACCCGAGGGGGACAGGGGGCCTACGAGCAGTACTTC.

The chain recombines TRBV11-2 with TRBJ2-7; D possibly corresponds to TRBD1 (6 bases). With 4 bases removed from V and 3 bases from J, the gap between germline ends came to 10 bases. Germline V CDR1 and CDR2: SGHAT, FQNNGV. The CDR3 contains 13 residues. In DNA, the CDR3 is TGTGCCAGCAGCTCCGGACAGCACTACGAGCAGTACTTC. It yields the protein CASSSGQHYEQYF.

In this sample, this clonotype turned up a few times. Here the CDR3 reads CSARTGAQPQHF. CDR3 coding DNA: TGCAGTGCCCGGACAGGGGCCCAGCCCCAGCATTTT. V usage is TRBV20-1 and J usage is TRBJ1-5, with TRBD1 identical over 9 bases. The CDR3 extends over 12 amino acids. Germline V CDR1 and CDR2: DFQATT, SNEGSKA (reference sequence). Trimming cost V 6 bases and J 7 bases; bases outside gene matches: 4.

CDR3 in amino acids: CACGRQNNSPLHF. CDR3 DNA sequence: TGTGCCTGCGGACGGCAAAATAATTCACCCCTCCACTTT. This chain joins TRBV30 and TRBJ1-6; D is undetermined. The CDR3 runs 13 residues. Trimming removed 6 bases at V and 5 bases at J, with 11 bases between. Germline V CDR1 and CDR2: GTSNPN, SVGIG (reference sequence).

This clonotype has more than one count but fewer than ten. This sequence joins TRBV5-5 and TRBJ1-1; 7 positions match TRBD1. The germline V gene has CDR1 SGHKS and CDR2 YYEKEE (reference sequence). Losses at the gene ends were 3 bases for V and 7 bases for J; bases not matched to a gene: 6. The CDR3 is made up of 13 amino acids. CDR3 sequence reads: CASSWDRDSEAFF. Here the CDR3 DNA reads TGTGCCAGCAGCTGGGACCGGGACAGTGAAGCTTTCTTT.

V usage is TRBV3-1 and J usage is TRBJ2-2; 9 positions agree with TRBD2. Germline CDR1 LGHDT, CDR2 YNNKEL (reference sequence). The junction had 8 bases not matched to a gene; V was cut back by 5 bases and J by 1 base. The CDR3 is 17 residues long. Written as DNA, the CDR3 is TGTGCCAGCAGCACCCTTGGACTAGCGCAGAACACCGGGGAGCTGTTTTTT. It codes for CASSTLGLAQNTGELFF.

The rearrangement uses TRBV5-5 and TRBJ1-5; a possible D gene is TRBD1 (6 bases). There are 14 residues in the CDR3. The germline CDR1 and CDR2 sequences are SGHKS and YYEKEE (reference sequence). V lost 4 bases to trimming and J lost 7 bases, with 15 bases between them. In nucleotides, the CDR3 is TGTGCCAGCAGCGACGGGGGGCCGCGGCAGCCCCAGCATTTT. Translation gives CASSDGGPRQPQHF.

This clonotype was counted ten times or more. The J gene is TRBJ1-2, the V gene TRBV7-2; TRBD1 agrees at 7 bases. Germline CDR1 SGHTA, CDR2 FQGNSA. The CDR3 consists of 16 residues. Germline trimming cut 1 base from V and 4 bases from J; bases unmatched to any gene: 9. This CDR3 reads CASSLGGFDRVYGYTF. The CDR3 DNA follows: TGTGCCAGCAGCTTAGGGGGATTCGACAGGGTCTATGGCTACACCTTC.

This clonotype was found a few times. This chain connects TRBV29-1 to TRBJ1-1; D gene ambiguous. Germline V CDR1 and CDR2: SQVTM, ANQGSEA. Trimming took off 1 base at V and 1 base at J, with 1 base between the two ends. The CDR3 covers 11 residues. The DNA for the CDR3 is TGCAGCGTTGAAGGGAACACTGAAGCTTTCTTT. It specifies CSVEGNTEAFF.

Only a few counts were recorded for this clonotype. J is TRBJ1-5 and V is TRBV5-4; tentative D call: TRBD1 (6 bases). Deletions cut 4 bases from V and 2 bases from J, with 13 bases between. The CDR3 length is 15 residues. Germline-derived CDR1 and CDR2 are SGHNT and YYREEE (reference sequence). CDR3 nucleotide sequence: TGTGCCAGCAGCCGGGCAGGGGACGGCAATCAGCCCCAGCATTTT. It translates to CASSRAGDGNQPQHF.

This clonotype has a handful of counts. The chain employs TRBV15 and TRBJ2-5; D possibly corresponds to TRBD2 (6 bases). The germline V gene has CDR1 LNHNV and CDR2 YYDKDF (reference sequence). Trimming took 0 bases from V and 3 from J, leaving 14 bases between them. The CDR3 spans 16 residues. This CDR3 is CATSRDPTGVEETQYF. DNA for the CDR3: TGTGCCACCAGCAGAGATCCAACGGGAGTGGAAGAGACCCAGTACTTC.

This clonotype appeared a few times. CDR3 region: CASSPKTPGEVLLNTEAFF. CDR3 nucleotide sequence: TGCGCCAGCAGCCCAAAGACCCCAGGGGAGGTCCTCCTGAACACTGAAGCTTTCTTT. The chain has TRBV4-3 and TRBJ1-1; tentatively, D is TRBD1 (6 bases). CDR1 and CDR2 from the germline V gene are LGHNA and YSLEER. The CDR3 sequence is 19 residues long. V dropped 4 bases and J dropped 0 bases, with 24 bases sitting between them.

This clonotype has a handful of counts. The V and J genes are TRBV18 and TRBJ1-4, with D unresolved. Trimming pared 1 base from V and 4 bases from J, leaving 10 bases between. The CDR3 totals 15 residues. The germline gives CDR1 KGHSH, CDR2 LQKENI. The chain's CDR3 is CASSPRGQHNEKLFF. In nucleotides, the CDR3 is TGTGCCAGCTCACCACGCGGGCAGCATAATGAAAAACTGTTTTTT.

This clonotype was seen only once. The gene calls are TRBV20-1 and TRBJ2-7; D is perhaps TRBD1 or TRBD2 (5 bases each). This CDR3 is 15 amino acids long. V was clipped by 6 bases and J by 3 bases, with 21 bases between them. Per germline, CDR1 DFQATT and CDR2 SNEGSKA (reference sequence). In nucleotides, the CDR3 is TGCAGTGCCCCGGGTCGGCTGAGGGGTAACTACGAGCAGTACTTC. Encoded protein: CSAPGRLRGNYEQYF.

There are many counts of this clonotype. The chain employs TRBV20-1 and TRBJ1-6; the D is unclear. The CDR3 is made up of 14 amino acids. Per the germline V gene, CDR1 is DFQATT and CDR2 is SNEGSKA (reference sequence). Trimming took 6 bases from V and 5 from J, leaving 14 bases between them. CDR3 protein: CSARTRGDNSPLHF. The CDR3 DNA follows: TGCAGTGCCAGGACCCGCGGGGATAATTCACCCCTCCACTTT.

This CDR3 reads CSASLAGVIDTQYF. Here the CDR3 DNA reads TGCAGTGCTAGCCTAGCGGGAGTCATAGATACGCAGTATTTT. V is TRBV20-1 and J is TRBJ2-3; 10 bases align to TRBD2. The trim removed 3 bases at V and 5 bases at J, leaving 5 bases unmatched. The CDR3 has 14 amino acids. In germline, CDR1 is DFQATT, CDR2 SNEGSKA (reference sequence).

The V call is TRBV6-5, the J call TRBJ1-6, with D perhaps TRBD1 (6 bases). Germline CDR1 and CDR2: MNHEY and SVGAGI. The CDR3 is 14 residues long. V lost 8 bases and J 7 bases, leaving 15 bases between the germline ends. CDR3 sequence: CASRFGQKNSPLHF. The CDR3 DNA reads as TGTGCCAGCCGTTTTGGACAGAAGAATTCACCCCTCCACTTT.